The source of this T cell receptor (beta chain) is a study of T cells expressing NK-cell markers. Study background: Eight donors were sequenced, of whom seven were HCMV-seropositive, while the remaining one was HCMV-seronegative. The study, taken as a whole, reports: The CD3+CD56-NKG2C+ fraction of a few donors was also led by these clonotypes.

Germline CDR1 reads SGHRS; CDR2 reads YFSETQ. This CDR3 has 16 amino acids. With respect to this clonotype: Its antigen is unknown.

TCRdb processed the 5' RACE reads again and assigns one entry to each CDR3 protein, with no DNA. The specimen's table records approximately 550,000 distinct CDR3 sequences. The chain joins TRBV5-1 to TRBJ2-3; TCRdb's D call, TRBD2, is unchecked because there is no DNA. Sequencing was carried out using blood T cells: a sorted CD56 or NKG2C T cell subset, CD4+ or CD8+ T cells, or bulk PBMC T cells (not recorded which). The receptor comes from a man aged 18 to 30 in good health. CDR3 sequence reads: CASTVRAGAKTDTQYF.